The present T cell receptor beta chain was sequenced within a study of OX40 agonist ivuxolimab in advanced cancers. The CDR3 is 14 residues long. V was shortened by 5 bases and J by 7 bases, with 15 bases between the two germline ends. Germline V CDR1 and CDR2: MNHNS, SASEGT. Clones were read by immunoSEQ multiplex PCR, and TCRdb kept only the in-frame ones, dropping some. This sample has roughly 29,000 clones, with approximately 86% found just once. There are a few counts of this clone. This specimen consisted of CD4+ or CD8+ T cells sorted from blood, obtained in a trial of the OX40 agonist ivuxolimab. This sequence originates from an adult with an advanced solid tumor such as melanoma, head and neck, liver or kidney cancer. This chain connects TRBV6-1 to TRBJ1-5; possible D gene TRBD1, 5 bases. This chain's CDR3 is CASSQGAREQPQHF. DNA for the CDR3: TGTGCCAGCAGTCAGGGCGCTCGGGAACAGCCCCAGCATTTT.